These 5 T cell receptor beta chains came from one sample sequenced in a study of response to subunit inactivated influenza vaccine. A single record per CDR3 protein comes from TCRdb applying MiXCR to the RT-PCR reads. The profile shows more than 500,000 distinct CDR3 sequences, about 11% of them singletons. These same records also appear under a second study, on T cells expressing NK-cell markers. That work states: Scientists made TCR beta cDNA using 5'RACE template switching with UMIs.

Sample: PBMCs from blood, taken on the day of vaccination. The source is a man aged 50 to 59 who received an inactivated influenza vaccine.

This chain joins TRBV5-5 and TRBJ2-2; 11 bases are a match to TRBD1. This CDR3 has 16 residues. V was pared by 4 bases and J by 6 bases, with 8 bases of the junction left unmatched. Germline CDR1 and CDR2: SGHKS and YYEKEE (reference sequence). In DNA form, the CDR3 reads TGTGCCAGCAGCACGTGGACAGGGGGCAGAGCCGGGGAGCTGTTTTTT. Translating gives CASSTWTGGRAGELFF.

This chain links TRBV15 with TRBJ2-1, with TRBD2 matching 8 bases. J lost 7 bases, V lost 4 bases, and 6 bases had no gene match. Per the germline V gene, CDR1 is LNHNV and CDR2 is YYDKDF (reference sequence). CDR3 length equals 14 residues. The CDR3 DNA is TGTGCCACCAGCATACGGGGGGGATTTAATGAGCAGTTCTTC. This encodes CATSIRGGFNEQFF.

The chain is built from TRBV20-1 and TRBJ2-7; either TRBD1 or TRBD2 may fit D (5 bases each). The CDR3 has 16 amino acids. Trimming took 0 bases from V and 4 from J, leaving 19 bases between them. Germline-derived CDR1 and CDR2 are DFQATT and SNEGSKA (reference sequence). The CDR3 bases are TGCAGTGCTAGAGATTCGATCGGGGCAGGGACGTACGAGCAGTACTTC. Protein sequence: CSARDSIGAGTYEQYF.

At least ten counts were recorded for this clonotype. This chain links TRBV7-2 with TRBJ2-3; D ambiguous. Trimming stripped 3 bases from V and 3 bases from J, with 10 bases between. Germline assignment: CDR1 SGHTA and CDR2 FQGNSA. The CDR3 runs 14 residues. The CDR3 sequence: CASSLTRSTDTQYF. DNA of the CDR3: TGTGCCAGCAGCTTGACCAGGTCGACAGATACGCAGTATTTT.

The rearrangement uses TRBV7-2 and TRBJ2-7, with TRBD1 matching 7 bases. V was pared by 7 bases and J by 1 base, with 7 bases of the junction left unmatched. There are 14 residues in the CDR3. Germline V gene sequence: CDR1 SGHTA, CDR2 FQGNSA. The CDR3 loop is CASTSRQGSYEQYF. CDR3 in DNA: TGTGCCAGCACTTCCCGACAGGGTTCCTACGAGCAGTACTTC. The full variable domain, in which reference TRBV7-2 and TRBJ2-7 provide the parts outside the CDR3, is GAGVSQSPSNKVTEKGKDVELRCDPISGHTALYWYRQSLGQGLEFLIYFQGNSAPDKSGLPSDRFSAERTGGSVSTLTIQRTQQEDSAVYLCASTSRQGSYEQYFGPGTRLTVT.